The rows below give T cell receptor beta chains drawn from one sample of a study of T cells after somatic rescue of genetic block. Using immunoSEQ multiplex PCR, the repertoire was profiled, and TCRdb retains in-frame clones only, with some absent. Of 45,000 to 55,000 clones listed, 95% to 96% were seen once; the top ten hold under 0.095%. Source material: peripheral blood mononuclear cells (PBMCs). These TCRs come from a child younger than two. Both conserved end residues are part of each CDR3. The order of the fields is J gene, V gene, clone size, CDR3 protein. Not every row has a clone size; where given, it reads once, few, many or a size class.

TRBJ2-7 TRBV4-2 - CASSQGQGAYEQYF
TRBJ2-3 TRBV28 - CASLAGGRSGTDTQYF
TRBJ2-1 TRBV5-1 once CASSLAPSGSFNEQFF
TRBJ2-1 TRBV7-2 - CASSFRTASYNEQFF
TRBJ2-7 TRBV7-9 - CASSLSLTPVEQYF
TRBJ2-3 TRBV5-1 - CASSLGILGDTQYF
TRBJ1-4 TRBV5-5 - CASSLVGGSPPTNEKLFF
TRBJ2-3 TRBV9 - CASSVETSGRLLDTQYF
TRBJ1-5 TRBV10-3 - CATRQAVEGNQPQHF
TRBJ2-3 TRBV4-2 - CASSQDSDSTDTQYF
TRBJ1-1 TRBV6-1 - CATFTGGVGSEAFF
TRBJ2-7 TRBV4-3 once CASSQELGYEQYF
TRBJ1-2 TRBV13 - CASSLGGNGYTF
TRBJ2-2 TRBV4-1 few CASSQDVNLEVAGELFF
TRBJ1-4 TRBV5-5 - CASSPGQGAANEKLFF
TRBJ1-2 TRBV6-1 - CASSEVGGGAYGYTF
TRBJ2-3 TRBV6-7 - CASGSGRRADTQYF
TRBJ2-1 TRBV7-3 - CASRIAPTPNNEQFF
TRBJ2-3 TRBV7-6 once CASSLERRMGTDTQYF
TRBJ2-6 TRBV11-2 - CASSLDYRLSGANVLTF
TRBJ1-5 TRBV27 - CASRKRGDDQPQHF
TRBJ2-7 TRBV7-8 - CASSLGGREQYF
TRBJ1-1 TRBV10-2 - CASSRSGTEAFF
TRBJ1-2 TRBV7-2 - CASSLTGGYGYTF
TRBJ1-5 TRBV19 - CASSIDYRPRWPQHF
TRBJ1-5 TRBV28 - CASSFRQSNQPQHF
TRBJ1-4 TRBV6-5 - CASSSGRLEKLFF